These 16 T cell receptor beta chains share one sample of origin, sequenced in a study of blood T cell repertoires in COVID-19. Clones were read by immunoSEQ multiplex PCR, and TCRdb kept only the in-frame ones, dropping some. The sample has around 120,000 clones, 90% seen once; the top ten hold 1.8%. Sample: peripheral blood. Receptors were obtained from a human donor with active COVID-19. The donor label of this sample is uncertain.

The chain is built from TRBV7-9 and TRBJ1-4, with unresolved D. V lost 5 bases to trimming and J lost 4 bases, with 2 bases between them. Germline V gene data show CDR1 as SEHNR and CDR2 as FQNEAQ (reference sequence). The CDR3 covers 11 residues. The CDR3 protein is CASSLNEKLFF. CDR3 in DNA: TGTGCCAGCAGCCTTAATGAAAAACTGTTTTTT.

This clone was found once. The rearrangement joins TRBV19 to TRBJ2-6; D is undetermined. This CDR3 is 17 amino acids long. The V and J ends lost 2 bases and 0 bases respectively, with 11 bases between them. CDR1 LNHDA and CDR2 SQIVND come from the germline V gene (reference sequence). The CDR3 loop reads CASSIHQQISGANVLTF. CDR3 nucleotide sequence: TGTGCCAGTAGTATACATCAACAAATCTCTGGGGCCAACGTCCTGACTTTC.

This clone was seen only a few times. The identical CDR3 is also encoded by other nucleotide sequences in the sample. This chain joins TRBV7-2 and TRBJ2-5; 11 bases are shared with TRBD2. With 3 bases clipped from V and 5 bases from J, the junction kept 2 bases outside the gene matches. CDR1 and CDR2 from the germline V gene are SGHTA and FQGNSA. The CDR3 loop spans 14 amino acids. CDR3 sequence reads: CASSFSSGGETQYF. The CDR3 DNA sequence: TGTGCCAGCAGCTTTTCTAGCGGGGGGGAGACCCAGTACTTC. The full variable domain, in which reference TRBV7-2 and TRBJ2-5 provide the parts outside the CDR3, is GAGVSQSPSNKVTEKGKDVELRCDPISGHTALYWYRQSLGQGLEFLIYFQGNSAPDKSGLPSDRFSAERTGGSVSTLTIQRTQQEDSAVYLCASSFSSGGETQYFGPGTRLLVL.

The chain uses TRBV11-2 and TRBJ1-4; 8 nucleotides agree with TRBD1. CDR1 and CDR2 (germline): SGHAT, FQNNGV. Trimming removed 5 bases from V and 5 bases from J; junction bases left unmatched: 4. The length of the CDR3 is 14 residues. The CDR3 region is CASSRDRRNEKLFF. CDR3 nucleotide sequence: TGTGCCAGCAGCCGGGACAGGAGGAATGAAAAACTGTTTTTT.

This sequence joins TRBV4-3 and TRBJ2-4; 8 bases fit TRBD1. CDR3 length: 18 residues. Losses at the gene ends were 1 base for V and 5 bases for J; bases not matched to a gene: 13. Germline lookup yields CDR1 LGHNA and CDR2 YSLEER. CDR3 sequence reads: CASSQASRTGSSENIQYF. Here the CDR3 DNA reads TGCGCCAGCAGCCAAGCTAGTAGGACAGGGAGTTCAGAAAACATTCAGTACTTC.

This chain connects TRBV7-2 to TRBJ1-5, with D maybe TRBD1 (6 bases). The V end lost 1 base, the J end lost 11 bases, and 15 bases lay between the germline ends. The CDR3 sequence is 14 residues long. Per germline, CDR1 SGHTA and CDR2 FQGNSA. In nucleotides, the CDR3 is TGTGCCAGCAGCTTAGGCAGGGGTGGGGAAGCCCAGCATTTT. Translation gives CASSLGRGGEAQHF. Drawing the rest from reference TRBV7-2 and TRBJ1-5, the complete variable domain is GAGVSQSPSNKVTEKGKDVELRCDPISGHTALYWYRQSLGQGLEFLIYFQGNSAPDKSGLPSDRFSAERTGGSVSTLTIQRTQQEDSAVYLCASSLGRGGEAQHFGDGTRLSIL.

The genes are TRBV7-2 and TRBJ1-5, with D maybe TRBD1 (6 bases). With 1 base removed from V and 3 bases from J, the gap between germline ends came to 13 bases. The CDR3 runs 16 residues. Per germline, CDR1 SGHTA and CDR2 FQGNSA. As DNA, the CDR3 is TGTGCCAGCAGCTTAGAGCCAGGGGCAACCAATCAGCCCCAGCATTTT. Translation gives CASSLEPGATNQPQHF. The full variable domain, its missing parts supplied by reference TRBV7-2 and TRBJ1-5, is GAGVSQSPSNKVTEKGKDVELRCDPISGHTALYWYRQSLGQGLEFLIYFQGNSAPDKSGLPSDRFSAERTGGSVSTLTIQRTQQEDSAVYLCASSLEPGATNQPQHFGDGTRLSIL.

The V call is TRBV7-6, the J call TRBJ2-2, with 10 bases matching TRBD2. The CDR3 length is 16 residues. V gave up 7 bases and J gave up 7 bases; unmatched junction bases: 12. Germline V gene sequence: CDR1 SGHVS, CDR2 FNYEAQ. CDR3 sequence (DNA): TGTGCCAGCATCCAAATCAGCGGGGGGGCGGTCGGGGAGCTGTTTTTT. Protein product: CASIQISGGAVGELFF.

V usage is TRBV9 and J usage is TRBJ2-7; 11 bases align to TRBD1. Germline CDR1 reads SGDLS; CDR2 reads YYNGEE. The CDR3 is made up of 14 amino acids. Unmatched junction bases numbered 2, after V lost 4 bases and J lost 2 bases. The CDR3 here is CASSPGQGAYEQYF. In nucleotides, the CDR3 is TGTGCCAGCAGCCCGGGACAGGGGGCCTACGAGCAGTACTTC.

The J gene is TRBJ2-7, the V gene TRBV28; 7 nucleotides match TRBD2. This CDR3 contains 14 residues. Losses at the gene ends were 9 bases for V and 4 bases for J; bases not matched to a gene: 12. Germline V CDR1 and CDR2: MDHEN, SYDVKM. The CDR3 sequence is CASCRLADVYEQYF. Written as DNA, the CDR3 is TGTGCCAGTTGCAGGCTAGCGGACGTATACGAGCAGTACTTC.

The V and J genes are TRBV10-3 and TRBJ2-7; D is perhaps TRBD2 (5 bases). The CDR3 runs to 13 residues. Trimming cost V 7 bases and J 6 bases, with 16 bases left between them. Germline V gene lookup returns CDR1 ENHRY and CDR2 SYGVKD. Here the CDR3 DNA reads TGTGCCATCAAGGGAAGCGGTGGCGGCGAGCAGTACTTC. Its protein is CAIKGSGGGEQYF.

J is TRBJ1-5 and V is TRBV6-6; D call uncertain. Germline V CDR1 and CDR2: MNHNY, SVGAGI (reference sequence). Trimming stripped 0 bases from V and 4 bases from J, with 10 bases between. The CDR3 runs 15 residues. The CDR3 region has the DNA TGTGCCAGCAGTTACTCCTCCGGGAGGAATCAGCCCCAGCATTTT. Protein product: CASSYSSGRNQPQHF.

A single count supports this clone. The V and J genes are TRBV7-8 and TRBJ2-2, with unresolved D. There are 16 residues in the CDR3. Trimming removed 5 bases from V and 0 bases from J, with 13 bases in between. Per germline, CDR1 SGHVS and CDR2 FQNEAQ. CDR3 sequence: CASSPLGLSNTGELFF. The DNA for the CDR3 is TGTGCCAGCAGCCCCCTGGGCCTTTCGAACACCGGGGAGCTGTTTTTT.

This clone came up a few times. The V call is TRBV6-6, the J call TRBJ2-1; 16 positions match TRBD2. Germline loops: CDR1 MNHNY, CDR2 SVGAGI (reference sequence). V shed 4 bases, J shed 10 bases, and the junction held 7 bases outside the gene matches. The CDR3 totals 16 residues. CDR3 nucleotide sequence: TGTGCCAGCAGTTCAACGGGACTAGCGGGGGGGCGCGAGCAGTTCTTC. Its protein is CASSSTGLAGGREQFF.

The V call is TRBV7-8, the J call TRBJ2-7; TRBD1 aligns across 10 bases. The CDR3 extends over 15 amino acids. J lost 3 bases, V lost 5 bases, and 7 bases had no gene match. From germline, CDR1 is SGHVS and CDR2 FQNEAQ. This CDR3 is CASSRPTGGVYEQYF. In nucleotides, the CDR3 is TGTGCCAGCAGCAGACCGACAGGGGGCGTCTACGAGCAGTACTTC. Combining the CDR3 with reference TRBV7-8 and TRBJ2-7 gives the whole variable domain GAGVSQSPRYKVAKRGQDVALRCDPISGHVSLFWYQQALGQGPEFLTYFQNEAQLDKSGLPSDRFFAERPEGSVSTLKIQRTQQEDSAVYLCASSRPTGGVYEQYFGPGTRLTVT.

The chain employs TRBV5-1 and TRBJ2-7; D not certain. Germline lookup yields CDR1 SGHRS and CDR2 YFSETQ. Between the trimmed V and J ends, which lost 4 bases and 7 bases, there was a span of 12 bases. This CDR3 is built from 12 residues. CDR3 residues: CASSPPSTEQYF. CDR3 nucleotide sequence: TGCGCCAGCAGCCCCCCTTCTACTGAGCAGTACTTC.